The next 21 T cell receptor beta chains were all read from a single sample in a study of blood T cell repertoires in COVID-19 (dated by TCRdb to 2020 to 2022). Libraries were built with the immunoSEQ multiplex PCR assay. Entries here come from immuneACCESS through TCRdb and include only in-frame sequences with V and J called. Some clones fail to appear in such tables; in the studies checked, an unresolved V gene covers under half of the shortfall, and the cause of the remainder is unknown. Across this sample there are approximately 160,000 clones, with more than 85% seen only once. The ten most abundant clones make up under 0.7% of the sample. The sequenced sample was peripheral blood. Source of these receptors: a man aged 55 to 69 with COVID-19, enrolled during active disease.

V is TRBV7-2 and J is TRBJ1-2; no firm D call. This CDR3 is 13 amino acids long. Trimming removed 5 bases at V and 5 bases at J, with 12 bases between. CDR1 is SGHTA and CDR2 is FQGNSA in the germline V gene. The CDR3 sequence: CASSQPGGYGYTF. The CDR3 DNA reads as TGTGCCAGCAGCCAGCCAGGCGGGTATGGCTACACCTTC.

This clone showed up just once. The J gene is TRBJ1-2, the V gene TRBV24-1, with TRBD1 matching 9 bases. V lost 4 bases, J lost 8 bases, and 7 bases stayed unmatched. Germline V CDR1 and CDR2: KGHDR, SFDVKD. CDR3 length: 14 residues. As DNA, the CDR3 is TGTGCCACCAGTGAAGGGGACAGGGTTAAGGGCTACACCTTC. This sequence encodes CATSEGDRVKGYTF.

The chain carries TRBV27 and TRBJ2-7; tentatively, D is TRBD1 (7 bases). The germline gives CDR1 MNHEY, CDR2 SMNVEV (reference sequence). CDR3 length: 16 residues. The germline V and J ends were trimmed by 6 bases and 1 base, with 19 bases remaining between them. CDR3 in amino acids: CASRTVSRGESYEQYF. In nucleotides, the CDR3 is TGTGCCAGCAGGACAGTAAGCAGGGGGGAGTCCTACGAGCAGTACTTC.

CDR3 amino acids: CASSQALLSGELFF. The DNA of the CDR3 is TGCGCCAGCAGCCAAGCTCTCTTATCCGGGGAGCTGTTTTTT. The rearrangement joins TRBV4-3 to TRBJ2-2; no definite D call. CDR3 size: 14 residues. Germline V gene data show CDR1 as LGHNA and CDR2 as YSLEER. The V end lost 1 base, the J end lost 6 bases, and 9 bases lay between the germline ends.

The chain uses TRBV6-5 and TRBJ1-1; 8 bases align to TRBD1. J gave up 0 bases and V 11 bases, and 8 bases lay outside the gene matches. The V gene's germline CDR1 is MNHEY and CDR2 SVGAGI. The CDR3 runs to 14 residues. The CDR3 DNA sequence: TGTGCCGGAACTCGACAGGGGATGAACACTGAAGCTTTCTTT. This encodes CAGTRQGMNTEAFF.

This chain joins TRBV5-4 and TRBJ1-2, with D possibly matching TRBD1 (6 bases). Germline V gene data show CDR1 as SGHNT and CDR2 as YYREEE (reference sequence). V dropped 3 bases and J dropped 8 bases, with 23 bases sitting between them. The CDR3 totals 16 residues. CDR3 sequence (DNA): TGTGCCAGCAGCTGGGACCGGGGAACACAGGGAAGGGGCTACACCTTC. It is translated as CASSWDRGTQGRGYTF. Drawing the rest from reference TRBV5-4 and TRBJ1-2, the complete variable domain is ETGVTQSPTHLIKTRGQQVTLRCSSQSGHNTVSWYQQALGQGPQFIFQYYREEENGRGNFPPRFSGLQFPNYSSELNVNALELDDSALYLCASSWDRGTQGRGYTFGSGTRLTVV.

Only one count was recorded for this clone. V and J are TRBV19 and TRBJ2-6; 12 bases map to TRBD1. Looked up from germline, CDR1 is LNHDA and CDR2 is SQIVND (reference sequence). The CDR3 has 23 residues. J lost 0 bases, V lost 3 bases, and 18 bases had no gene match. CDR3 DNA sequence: TGTGCCAGTAGTATCACGGGACAGGGGGCGCTAGGATTGACCTTCTCTGGGGCCAACGTCCTGACTTTC. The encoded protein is CASSITGQGALGLTFSGANVLTF. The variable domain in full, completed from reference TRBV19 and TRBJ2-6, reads DGGITQSPKYLFRKEGQNVTLSCEQNLNHDAMYWYRQDPGQGLRLIYYSQIVNDFQKGDIAEGYSVSREKKESFPLTVTSAQKNPTAFYLCASSITGQGALGLTFSGANVLTFGAGSRLTVL.

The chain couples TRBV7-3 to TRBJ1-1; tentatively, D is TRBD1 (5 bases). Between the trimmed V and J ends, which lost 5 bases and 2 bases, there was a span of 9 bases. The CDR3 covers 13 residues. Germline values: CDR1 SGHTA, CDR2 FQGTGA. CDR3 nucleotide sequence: TGTGCCAGCAGCACACAGGAAAACACTGAAGCTTTCTTT. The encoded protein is CASSTQENTEAFF.

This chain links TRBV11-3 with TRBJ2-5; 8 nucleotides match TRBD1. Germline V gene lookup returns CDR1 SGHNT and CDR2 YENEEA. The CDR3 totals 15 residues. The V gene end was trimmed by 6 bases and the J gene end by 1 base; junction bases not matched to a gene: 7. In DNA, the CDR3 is TGTGCCAGCAGTCAAGGACAGGGAGGCCAAGAGACCCAGTACTTC. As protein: CASSQGQGGQETQYF.

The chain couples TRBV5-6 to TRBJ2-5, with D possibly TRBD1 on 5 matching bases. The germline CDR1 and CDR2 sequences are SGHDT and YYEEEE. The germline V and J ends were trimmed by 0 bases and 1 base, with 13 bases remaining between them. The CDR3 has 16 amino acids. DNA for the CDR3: TGTGCCAGCAGCTTGGCAGGGTATATTTTCCAAGAGACCCAGTACTTC. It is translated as CASSLAGYIFQETQYF.

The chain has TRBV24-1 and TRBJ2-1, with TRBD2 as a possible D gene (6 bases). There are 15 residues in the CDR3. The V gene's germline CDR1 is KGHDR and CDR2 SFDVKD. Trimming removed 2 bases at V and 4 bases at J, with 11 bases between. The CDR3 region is CATSDWAGYYNEQFF. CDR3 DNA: TGTGCCACCAGTGATTGGGCGGGGTATTACAATGAGCAGTTCTTC.

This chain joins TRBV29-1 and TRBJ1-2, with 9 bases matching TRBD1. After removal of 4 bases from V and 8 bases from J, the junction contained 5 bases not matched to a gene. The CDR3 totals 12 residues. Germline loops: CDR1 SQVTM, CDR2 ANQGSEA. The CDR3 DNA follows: TGCAGCGTTGGAGGACAGGGGCGAGGCTACACCTTC. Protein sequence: CSVGGQGRGYTF.

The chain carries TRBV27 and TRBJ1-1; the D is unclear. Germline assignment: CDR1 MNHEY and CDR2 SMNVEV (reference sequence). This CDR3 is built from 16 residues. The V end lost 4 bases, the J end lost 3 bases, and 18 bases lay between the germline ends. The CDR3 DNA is TGTGCCAGCAGTTGGGCGCCGGTTTTTGTAGACACTGAAGCTTTCTTT. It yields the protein CASSWAPVFVDTEAFF.

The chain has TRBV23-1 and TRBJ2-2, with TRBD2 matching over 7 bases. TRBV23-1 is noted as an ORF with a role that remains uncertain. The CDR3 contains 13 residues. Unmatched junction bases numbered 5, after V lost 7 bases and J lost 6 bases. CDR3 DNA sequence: TGCGCCAGCATGGGGGGAGGGGCCGGGGAGCTGTTTTTT. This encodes CASMGGGAGELFF.

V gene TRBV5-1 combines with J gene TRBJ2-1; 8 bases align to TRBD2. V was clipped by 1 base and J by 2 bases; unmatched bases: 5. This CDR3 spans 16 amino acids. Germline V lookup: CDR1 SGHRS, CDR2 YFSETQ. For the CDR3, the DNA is TGCGCCAGCAGCTTGCGTGGGACTAGTCCCTACAATGAGCAGTTCTTC. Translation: CASSLRGTSPYNEQFF.

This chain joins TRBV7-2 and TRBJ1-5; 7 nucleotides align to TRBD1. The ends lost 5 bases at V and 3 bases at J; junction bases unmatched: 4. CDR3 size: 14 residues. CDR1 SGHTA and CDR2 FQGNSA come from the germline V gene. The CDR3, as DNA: TGTGCCAGCAGCCCGGGACAGAACAATCAGCCCCAGCATTTT. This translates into CASSPGQNNQPQHF.

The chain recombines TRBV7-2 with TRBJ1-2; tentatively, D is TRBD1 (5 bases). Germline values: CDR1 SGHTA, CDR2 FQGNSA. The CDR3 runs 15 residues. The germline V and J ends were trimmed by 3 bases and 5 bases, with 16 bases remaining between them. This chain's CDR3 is CASSFTTDSLYGYTF. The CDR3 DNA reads TGTGCCAGCAGCTTCACCACCGACAGCTTGTATGGCTACACCTTC.

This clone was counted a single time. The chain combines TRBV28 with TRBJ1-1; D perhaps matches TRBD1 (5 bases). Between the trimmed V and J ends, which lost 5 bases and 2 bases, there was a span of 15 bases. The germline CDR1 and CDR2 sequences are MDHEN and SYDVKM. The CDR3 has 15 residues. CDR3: CASSGGAARNTEAFF. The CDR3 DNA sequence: TGTGCCAGCAGTGGAGGGGCAGCGCGAAACACTGAAGCTTTCTTT.

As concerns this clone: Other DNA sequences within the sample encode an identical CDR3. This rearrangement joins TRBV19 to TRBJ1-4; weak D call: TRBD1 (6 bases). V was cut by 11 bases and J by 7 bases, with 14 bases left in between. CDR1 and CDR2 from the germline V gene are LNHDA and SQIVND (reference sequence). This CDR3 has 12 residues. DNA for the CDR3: TGTGCCGGCAAGGGGGATTCTGAAAAACTGTTTTTT. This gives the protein CAGKGDSEKLFF. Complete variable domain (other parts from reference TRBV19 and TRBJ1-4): DGGITQSPKYLFRKEGQNVTLSCEQNLNHDAMYWYRQDPGQGLRLIYYSQIVNDFQKGDIAEGYSVSREKKESFPLTVTSAQKNPTAFYLCAGKGDSEKLFFGSGTQLSVL.

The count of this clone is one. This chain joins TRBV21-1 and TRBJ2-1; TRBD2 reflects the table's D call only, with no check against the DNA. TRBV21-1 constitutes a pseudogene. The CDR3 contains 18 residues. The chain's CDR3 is CASSLPTGRLSSYNEQFF. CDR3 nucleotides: TGTGCCAGCAGCTTGCCGACGGGTCGGCTGAGCTCCTACAATGAGCAGTTCTTC.

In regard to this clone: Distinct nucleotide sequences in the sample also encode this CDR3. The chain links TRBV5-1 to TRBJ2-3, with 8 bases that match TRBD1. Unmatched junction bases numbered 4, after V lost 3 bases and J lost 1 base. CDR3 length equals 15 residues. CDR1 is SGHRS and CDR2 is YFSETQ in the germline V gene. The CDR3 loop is CASSSTGVGTDTQYF. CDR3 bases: TGCGCCAGCAGCTCGACAGGGGTTGGCACAGATACGCAGTATTTT.